Following are 22 T cell receptor beta chains from one sample sequenced in a study of vaccination and CD4 T cells after COVID-19. No cognate antigen is known for these TCRs. Cultured CD4+ T cell DNA underwent sequencing with the Oncomine TCR Beta short-read assay. TCRdb re-derived calls from the PCR reads in MiXCR, one entry per CDR3 protein. The sample includes roughly 14,000 distinct CDR3 sequences, 20% to 25% of them seen just once. Treatment defined: approximately nine-day PBMC culture with coronavirus spike peptide pools or control peptides (ViraFEST assay). The sequencing used CD4+ T cells from blood, cultured in vitro, collected after SARS-CoV-2 vaccination. The receptor source for this set is a human donor who had recovered from COVID-19.

CDR3 sequence reads: CASSYSAYNQPQHF. The CDR3 DNA sequence: TGTGCCAGCAGTTACTCGGCTTACAATCAGCCCCAGCATTTT. The chain employs TRBV6-2 or TRBV6-3 and TRBJ1-5; the D is unclear. V lost 0 bases and J 3 bases, leaving 6 bases between the germline ends. From germline, CDR1 is MNHEY and CDR2 SVGEGT. CDR3 length equals 14 residues.

The chain recombines TRBV20-1 with TRBJ2-7; 9 bases align to TRBD2. Germline lookup yields CDR1 DFQATT and CDR2 SNEGSKA (reference sequence). This CDR3 spans 14 amino acids. Written as DNA, the CDR3 is TGCAGCCTGACTCCTAGCGGGAACCCCTACGAGCAGTACTTC. Translating gives CSLTPSGNPYEQYF.

This clonotype has a single count. This chain connects TRBV9 to TRBJ2-1, with no clear D. The V and J ends lost 4 bases and 2 bases respectively, with 10 bases between them. The CDR3 sequence is 14 residues long. Germline V gene lookup returns CDR1 SGDLS and CDR2 YYNGEE. The CDR3 region is CASSRPPPYNEQFF. CDR3 DNA: TGTGCCAGCAGCCGCCCCCCACCCTACAATGAGCAGTTCTTC.

By frequency in the sample, this clonotype is large. The genes are TRBV7-3 and TRBJ2-7; tentatively, D is TRBD1 or TRBD2 (5 bases each). Germline values: CDR1 SGHTA, CDR2 FQGTGA. This CDR3 region has 15 residues. The V and J ends lost 3 bases and 7 bases respectively, with 19 bases between them. This CDR3 reads CASSLGVGLGYEQYF. The CDR3 nucleotides are TGTGCCAGCAGCTTGGGGGTGGGCCTTGGCTATGAGCAGTACTTC.

This clonotype has a handful of counts. The chain links TRBV6-1 to TRBJ1-5; D is uncertain. The CDR3 spans 13 residues. The V end was cut by 6 bases, the J end by 2 bases, with 8 bases between. CDR1 MNHNS and CDR2 SASEGT come from the germline V gene. DNA for the CDR3: TGTGCCAGCAGACTACTGGGCAATCAGCCCCAGCATTTT. Encoded protein: CASRLLGNQPQHF.

In this sample, this clonotype turned up a few times. The J gene is TRBJ2-1, the V gene TRBV21-1; the table assigns TRBD2, which was not confirmed against the DNA. TRBV21-1 is tagged as a pseudogene. The CDR3 contains 15 residues. This chain's CDR3 is CASGPGTSGNNEQFF. The CDR3, as DNA: TGTGCCAGCGGTCCCGGGACTAGCGGGAACAATGAGCAGTTCTTC.

This clonotype qualifies as large. This chain links TRBV20-1 with TRBJ1-1, with TRBD1 matching over 7 bases. The ends lost 4 bases at V and 0 bases at J; junction bases unmatched: 5. The CDR3 extends over 14 amino acids. Per germline, CDR1 DFQATT and CDR2 SNEGSKA (reference sequence). CDR3 bases: TGCAGTGCTATAGGGGGCATAATGAACACTGAAGCTTTCTTT. It encodes CSAIGGIMNTEAFF.

This clonotype has only a few counts. V gene TRBV7-9 combines with J gene TRBJ1-3; D ambiguous. CDR3 size: 14 residues. The V and J ends lost 5 bases and 0 bases respectively, with 8 bases between them. Germline V CDR1 and CDR2: SEHNR, FQNEAQ (reference sequence). CDR3 in amino acids: CASSLDISGNTIYF. The CDR3 DNA sequence: TGTGCCAGCAGCCTAGACATCTCTGGAAACACCATATATTTT.

The chain joins TRBV5-1 to TRBJ1-1; 11 bases agree with TRBD1. The CDR3 is made up of 15 amino acids. From germline, CDR1 is SGHRS and CDR2 YFSETQ. V shed 2 bases and J 4 bases; nucleotides not matched to a gene: 4. Here the CDR3 DNA reads TGCGCCAGCAGCTTAATGGGACAGGGGGGCACTGAAGCTTTCTTT. It specifies CASSLMGQGGTEAFF.

The chain recombines TRBV28 with TRBJ2-1, with a tentative D call TRBD2 (5 bases). V shed 7 bases and J shed 5 bases, with 12 bases lying between them. The CDR3 consists of 13 residues. Germline assignment: CDR1 MDHEN and CDR2 SYDVKM. The CDR3 region is CASTNLRDNEQFF. CDR3 in DNA: TGTGCCAGCACTAACCTGAGGGACAATGAGCAGTTCTTC.

The sample holds a few counts of this clonotype. The genes are TRBV15 and TRBJ1-4; maybe TRBD1 (5 bases). This CDR3 has 16 residues. Germline assignment: CDR1 LNHNV and CDR2 YYDKDF (reference sequence). V lost 0 bases to trimming and J lost 7 bases, with 15 bases between them. The CDR3 nucleotides read TGTGCCACCAGCAGAGATTGGGGGAACTCCCGTGAAAAACTGTTTTTT. It codes for CATSRDWGNSREKLFF.

This clonotype was seen more than once but under ten times. The rearrangement uses TRBV6-1 and TRBJ1-6; 7 bases fit TRBD1. CDR3 length: 13 residues. The germline CDR1 and CDR2 sequences are MNHNS and SASEGT. V lost 6 bases and J lost 14; bases outside the gene matches: 10. CDR3 protein: CASSRQGGLTLHF. The CDR3 DNA reads as TGTGCCAGCAGCAGACAGGGAGGGCTGACCCTCCACTTT.

The rearrangement joins TRBV19 to TRBJ1-1; D might be TRBD1 (5 bases). Per germline, CDR1 LNHDA and CDR2 SQIVND (reference sequence). V lost 4 bases, J lost 5 bases, and 17 bases lay in between. The CDR3 length is 15 residues. CDR3 sequence: CASSTVTGGWTEAFF. DNA of the CDR3: TGTGCCAGTAGTACCGTCACAGGAGGCTGGACTGAAGCTTTCTTT.

This clonotype was detected a few times. The chain has TRBV6-1 and TRBJ1-4, with D maybe TRBD1 (5 bases). This CDR3 is 16 amino acids long. Germline V CDR1 and CDR2: MNHNS, SASEGT. V gave up 6 bases and J gave up 7 bases, with 21 bases separating them. The CDR3 sequence is CASSNGIRVEGEKLFF. CDR3 coding DNA: TGTGCCAGCAGCAACGGGATCAGGGTAGAGGGTGAAAAACTGTTTTTT.

Only a few counts were recorded for this clonotype. The chain carries TRBV10-3 and TRBJ2-3; 8 bases fit TRBD1. This CDR3 has 13 amino acids. CDR1 and CDR2 (germline): ENHRY, SYGVKD. V lost 8 bases and J lost 6; bases outside the gene matches: 7. CDR3 nucleotides: TGTGCCATCGCTCCACAGGGGGAGGATACGCAGTATTTT. This encodes CAIAPQGEDTQYF.

This clonotype showed up just a few times. The rearrangement uses TRBV7-8 and TRBJ2-7; TRBD2 matches 7 bases. The germline gives CDR1 SGHVS, CDR2 FQNEAQ. J was trimmed by 0 bases and V by 5 bases; bases with no gene match: 10. The CDR3 runs to 16 residues. The CDR3 DNA reads as TGTGCCAGCAGCCTCCGTCGGGGGGTAACCTCCTACGAGCAGTACTTC. This gives the protein CASSLRRGVTSYEQYF.

The chain has TRBV28 and TRBJ2-7, with D tentatively TRBD2 (7 bases). V dropped 4 bases and J dropped 4 bases, with 23 bases sitting between them. The CDR3 consists of 17 residues. Germline V gives CDR1 MDHEN, CDR2 SYDVKM. In DNA form, the CDR3 reads TGTGCCAGCAGTTCCCTGGGGGGGCTTCACTCCGTTTACGAGCAGTACTTC. Its protein is CASSSLGGLHSVYEQYF.

The rearrangement joins TRBV30 to TRBJ1-2; D uncertain. The CDR3 totals 13 residues. The ends were cut back, 0 bases at V and 7 bases at J, with 12 bases in the middle. Germline CDR1 GTSNPN, CDR2 SVGIG (reference sequence). Here the CDR3 DNA reads TGTGCCTGGAGTGTTACCCCGGCGGGTGGCTACACCTTC. Translating gives CAWSVTPAGGYTF.

The chain has TRBV7-6 and TRBJ1-4; 10 bases are a match to TRBD1. CDR3 length: 14 residues. CDR1 and CDR2 from the germline V gene are SGHVS and FNYEAQ. The J segment lost 8 bases and the V segment lost 4 bases, leaving 4 bases of the junction unmatched. This chain's CDR3 is CASSSGQGKEKLFF. The CDR3 bases are TGTGCCAGCAGCTCGGGACAGGGGAAGGAAAAACTGTTTTTT.

This chain connects TRBV2 to TRBJ1-4; D is undetermined. V was shortened by 6 bases and J by 7 bases, with 15 bases between the two germline ends. The CDR3 contains 14 residues. Germline CDR1 reads SNHLY; CDR2 reads FYNNEI. The CDR3 sequence: CASRSGSTSEKLFF. Written as DNA, the CDR3 is TGTGCCAGCAGATCCGGGAGCACCAGTGAAAAACTGTTTTTT.

The rearrangement joins TRBV11-3 to TRBJ2-1; 7 nucleotides line up with TRBD1. Germline CDR1 and CDR2: SGHNT and YENEEA. The length of the CDR3 is 14 residues. Trimming at V came to 5 bases and at J to 5 bases, leaving 6 bases not matched to a gene. For the CDR3, the DNA is TGTGCCAGCAGCCACAGGGGCCTTAACAATGAGCAGTTCTTC. This encodes CASSHRGLNNEQFF.

This chain connects TRBV12-3 or TRBV12-4 to TRBJ2-4; D might be TRBD2 (6 bases). The CDR3 runs 14 residues. V lost 2 bases to trimming and J lost 7 bases, with 12 bases between them. The CDR3 here is CASSLSGGWNIQYF. The CDR3 nucleotides are TGTGCCAGCAGTTTATCAGGAGGGTGGAACATTCAGTACTTC.